Listed here is a single T cell receptor (beta chain). Its target is unknown. Building of the TCR beta libraries involved iRepertoire HTBI primers and Arm-PCR of CDR3 regions. TCRdb used MiXCR to reprocess the multiplex PCR reads, holding one entry per CDR3 protein. The sample consists of about 520,000 distinct CDR3 sequences, 9.5% to 15% of them appearing once. The data derive from a study of regulatory T cells in long-lasting Graves disease. Indicated time point: newly diagnosed GD, antithyroid drugs for less than 3 months. PBMC-extracted RNA yielded the TCR library. Germline trimming cut 5 bases from V and 5 bases from J; bases unmatched to any gene: 4. Germline V gene sequence: CDR1 SGHTA, CDR2 FQGNSA. CDR3 size: 14 residues. Study-wide results and limits: In persistent patients, shared public clonotypes (around 2,600) outnumbered those in new patients (about 970).

The sample was also linked to a second study, of T cells in Graves' hyperthyroidism and ophthalmopathy. That paper notes: Patients were excluded for uncontrolled infection, other autoimmune disease, pregnancy or lactation. A model using 13 V-J features told ophthalmopathy apart from stable hyperthyroidism.

The input for sequencing was peripheral blood mononuclear cells (PBMCs), taken at new diagnosis, from a patient treated with antithyroid drugs. The J gene is TRBJ2-1, the V gene TRBV7-2; 9 nucleotides line up with TRBD2. This clonotype originated in a woman aged 25 to 45 with Graves disease. The DNA for the CDR3 is TGTGCCAGCAGCATAGGACTAGCGAACAATGAGCAGTTCTTC. Translated, it gives CASSIGLANNEQFF.